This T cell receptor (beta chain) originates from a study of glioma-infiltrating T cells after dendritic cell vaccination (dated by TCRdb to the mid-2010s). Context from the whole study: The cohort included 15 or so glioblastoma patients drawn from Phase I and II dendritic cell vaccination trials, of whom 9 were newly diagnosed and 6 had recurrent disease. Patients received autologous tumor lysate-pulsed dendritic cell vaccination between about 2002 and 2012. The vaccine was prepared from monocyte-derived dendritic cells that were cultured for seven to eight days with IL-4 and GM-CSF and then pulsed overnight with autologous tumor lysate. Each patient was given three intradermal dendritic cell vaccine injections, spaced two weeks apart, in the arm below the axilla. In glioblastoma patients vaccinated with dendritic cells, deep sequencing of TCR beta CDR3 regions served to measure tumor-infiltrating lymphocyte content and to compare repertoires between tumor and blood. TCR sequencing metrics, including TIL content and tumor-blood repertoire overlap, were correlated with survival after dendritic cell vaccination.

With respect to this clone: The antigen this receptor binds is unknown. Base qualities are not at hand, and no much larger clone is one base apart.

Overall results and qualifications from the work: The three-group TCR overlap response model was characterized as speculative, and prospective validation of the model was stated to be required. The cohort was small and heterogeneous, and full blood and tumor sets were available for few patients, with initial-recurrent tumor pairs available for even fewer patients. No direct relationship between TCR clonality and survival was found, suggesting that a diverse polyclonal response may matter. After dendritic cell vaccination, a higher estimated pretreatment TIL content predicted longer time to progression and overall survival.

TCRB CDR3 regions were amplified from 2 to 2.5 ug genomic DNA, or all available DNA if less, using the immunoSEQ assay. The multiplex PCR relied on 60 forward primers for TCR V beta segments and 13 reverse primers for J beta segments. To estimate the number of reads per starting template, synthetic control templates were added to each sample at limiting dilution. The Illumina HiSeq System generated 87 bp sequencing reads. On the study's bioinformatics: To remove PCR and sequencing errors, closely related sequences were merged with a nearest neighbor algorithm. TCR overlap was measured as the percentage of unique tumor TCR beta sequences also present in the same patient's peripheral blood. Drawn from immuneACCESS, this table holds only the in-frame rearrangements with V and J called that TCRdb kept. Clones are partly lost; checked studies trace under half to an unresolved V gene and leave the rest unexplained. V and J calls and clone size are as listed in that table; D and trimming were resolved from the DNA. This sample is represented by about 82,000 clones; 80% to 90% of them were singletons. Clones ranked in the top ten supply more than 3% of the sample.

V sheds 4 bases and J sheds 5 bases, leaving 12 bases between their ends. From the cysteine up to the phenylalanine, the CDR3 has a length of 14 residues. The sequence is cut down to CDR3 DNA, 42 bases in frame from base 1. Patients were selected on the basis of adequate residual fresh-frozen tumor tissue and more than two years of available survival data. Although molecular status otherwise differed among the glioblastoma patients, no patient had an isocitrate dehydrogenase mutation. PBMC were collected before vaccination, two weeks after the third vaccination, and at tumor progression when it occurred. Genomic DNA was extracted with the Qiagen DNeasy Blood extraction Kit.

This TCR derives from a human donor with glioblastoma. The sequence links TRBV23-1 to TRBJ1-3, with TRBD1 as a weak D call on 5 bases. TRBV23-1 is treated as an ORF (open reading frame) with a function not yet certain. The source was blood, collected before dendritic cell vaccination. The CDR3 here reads CASSLPAGRNTIYF. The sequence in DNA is TGCGCCAGCAGTCTTCCCGCAGGGAGAAACACCATATATTTT.